This entry lists 6 T cell receptor beta chains sequenced from one sample in a study of blood T cell repertoires in COVID-19. TCRdb's copy holds only in-frame clones and misses some; the assay was immunoSEQ multiplex PCR. The table has about 200,000 clones, approximately 84% seen once. The material sequenced was peripheral blood. The receptors were gathered from a woman of 80 years or more with acute or convalescent COVID-19.

CDR3 nucleotides: TGTGCCAGCAGCAACACAGGATCGAACACTGAAGCTTTCTTT. It is translated as CASSNTGSNTEAFF. This chain connects TRBV21-1 to TRBJ1-1; the table's D call of TRBD1 was not tested on the DNA. TRBV21-1 is marked as a pseudogene. The CDR3 sequence is 14 residues long.

V is TRBV25-1 and J is TRBJ1-5, with a weak D call TRBD1 (6 bases). This CDR3 spans 14 amino acids. In germline, CDR1 is MGHDK, CDR2 SYGVNS. V was shortened by 5 bases and J by 3 bases, with 11 bases between the two germline ends. For the CDR3, the DNA is TGTGCCAGCAGTAAGACAGGAAACAATCAGCCCCAGCATTTT. Protein sequence: CASSKTGNNQPQHF.

The chain is built from TRBV18 and TRBJ2-3; possibly TRBD1 for D (5 bases). This CDR3 contains 14 residues. V gave up 0 bases and J gave up 2 bases, with 6 bases separating them. Germline-derived CDR1 and CDR2 are KGHSH and LQKENI. CDR3 sequence: CASSPPGDTDTQYF. CDR3 nucleotide sequence: TGTGCCAGCTCACCACCAGGGGACACAGATACGCAGTATTTT.

V is TRBV10-3 and J is TRBJ1-2; no reliable D call. Germline V lookup: CDR1 ENHRY, CDR2 SYGVKD. The V gene lost 2 bases and the J gene lost 4 bases, with 14 bases spanning the gap. CDR3 length: 15 amino acids. CDR3 in amino acids: CAISEPPVEIYGYTF. In DNA, the CDR3 is TGTGCCATCAGTGAGCCCCCCGTGGAGATCTATGGCTACACCTTC.

This clone was observed a few times. This chain connects TRBV28 to TRBJ1-4; 7 bases line up with TRBD1. Trimming took 10 bases from V and 8 from J; bases not matched to a gene: 7. CDR3 length: 12 amino acids. CDR1 is MDHEN, CDR2 SYDVKM, per germline. The CDR3 loop is CATGQAGEKLFF. CDR3 bases: TGTGCCACAGGACAGGCTGGGGAAAAACTGTTTTTT.

This chain connects TRBV6-5 to TRBJ2-7, with 8 bases lining up with TRBD1. The CDR3 consists of 15 residues. Losses at the gene ends were 4 bases for V and 13 bases for J; bases not matched to a gene: 18. From germline, CDR1 is MNHEY and CDR2 SVGAGI. This chain's CDR3 is CASSLTRAGGNRIYF. As DNA, the CDR3 is TGTGCCAGCAGTTTAACGCGGGCAGGGGGCAACAGGATATACTTC.